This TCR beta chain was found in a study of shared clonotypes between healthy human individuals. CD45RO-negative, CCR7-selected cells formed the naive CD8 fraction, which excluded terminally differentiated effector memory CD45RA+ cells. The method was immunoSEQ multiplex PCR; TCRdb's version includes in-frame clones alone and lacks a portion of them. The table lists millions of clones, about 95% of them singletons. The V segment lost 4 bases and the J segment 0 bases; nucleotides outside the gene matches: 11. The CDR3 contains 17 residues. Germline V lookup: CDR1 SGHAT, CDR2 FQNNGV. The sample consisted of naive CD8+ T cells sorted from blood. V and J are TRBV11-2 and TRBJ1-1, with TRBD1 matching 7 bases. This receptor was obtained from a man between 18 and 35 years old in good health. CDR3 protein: CASSSPGQETMNTEAFF. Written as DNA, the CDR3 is TGTGCCAGCAGCTCCCCAGGACAGGAGACCATGAACACTGAAGCTTTCTTT.